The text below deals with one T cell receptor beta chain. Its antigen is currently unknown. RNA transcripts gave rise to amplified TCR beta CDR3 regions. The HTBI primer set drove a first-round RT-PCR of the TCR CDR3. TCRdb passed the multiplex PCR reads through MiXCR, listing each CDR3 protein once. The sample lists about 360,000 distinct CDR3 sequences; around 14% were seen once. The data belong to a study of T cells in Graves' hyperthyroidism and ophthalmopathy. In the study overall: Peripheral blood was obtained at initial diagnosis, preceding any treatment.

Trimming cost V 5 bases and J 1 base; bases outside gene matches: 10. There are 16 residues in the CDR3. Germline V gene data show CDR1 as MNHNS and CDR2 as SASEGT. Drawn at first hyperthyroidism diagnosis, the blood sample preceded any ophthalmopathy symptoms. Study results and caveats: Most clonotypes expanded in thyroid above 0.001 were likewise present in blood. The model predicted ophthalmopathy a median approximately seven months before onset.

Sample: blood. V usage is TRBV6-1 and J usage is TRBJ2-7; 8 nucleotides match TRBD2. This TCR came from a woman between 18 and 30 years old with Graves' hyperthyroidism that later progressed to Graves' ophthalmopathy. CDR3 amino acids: CASSNGAGGLSYEQYF. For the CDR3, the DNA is TGTGCCAGCAGTAACGGGGCGGGAGGCCTTTCCTACGAGCAGTACTTC.